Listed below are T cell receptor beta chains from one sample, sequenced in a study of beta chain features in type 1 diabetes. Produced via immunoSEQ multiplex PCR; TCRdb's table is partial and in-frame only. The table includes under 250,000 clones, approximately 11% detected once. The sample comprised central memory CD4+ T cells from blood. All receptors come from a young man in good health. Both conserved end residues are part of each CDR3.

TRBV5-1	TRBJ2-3	CASSAPQGATDTQYF
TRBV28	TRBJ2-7	CASSLNPGQVTHEQYF
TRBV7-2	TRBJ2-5	CASSHGTGHQETQYF
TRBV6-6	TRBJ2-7	CASSWTPSYEQYF
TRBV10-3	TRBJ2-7	CAISEPTLEQYF
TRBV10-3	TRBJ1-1	CAISGGYNTEAFF
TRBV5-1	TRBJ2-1	CASSSSSGYNEQFF
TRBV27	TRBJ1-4	CASSLRRGNEKLFF
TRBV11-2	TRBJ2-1	CASSSSGLAGGNEQFF
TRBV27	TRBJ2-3	CASSLWGYTDTQYF